This is a list of T cell receptor beta chains from one sample in a study of blood T cell repertoires in COVID-19. The data were produced by immunoSEQ multiplex PCR, yet TCRdb's version contains in-frame clones alone and is incomplete. This sample has approximately 110,000 clones, with approximately 81% found just once. Sequences were obtained from peripheral blood. The receptors were gathered from a man older than 75 with COVID-19, enrolled during active disease. Each CDR3 is given with its conserved first and last residue. Fields, in order: V gene, J gene, D gene, clone size, CDR3 protein, CDR3 DNA. D genes are given only for firm matches. Not every row has a clone size; where given, it reads once, few, many or a size class.

TRBV5-4	TRBJ1-4	TRBD1	.	CASSSGGNEKLFF	TGTGCCAGCAGCTCAGGGGGTAATGAAAAACTGTTTTTT
TRBV30	TRBJ2-1	.	.	CAWSVRGRISYNEQFF	TGTGCCTGGAGTGTACGGGGGAGAATATCCTACAATGAGCAGTTCTTC
TRBV6-5	TRBJ2-1	TRBD1	.	CASRQGLANNEQFF	TGTGCCAGCAGACAGGGGCTAGCCAACAATGAGCAGTTCTTC
TRBV19	TRBJ2-3	.	.	CASSRASGTDTQYF	TGTGCCAGTAGTAGGGCTAGCGGCACAGATACGCAGTATTTT
TRBV29-1	TRBJ2-1	TRBD1	.	CSVEPGQGANEQFF	TGCAGCGTCGAACCGGGACAGGGAGCGAATGAGCAGTTCTTC
TRBV6-4	TRBJ2-2	TRBD2	.	CASSDPKGLAGGNNRGGELFF	TGTGCCAGCAGTGACCCGAAGGGACTAGCGGGAGGGAACAATAGGGGCGGGGAGCTGTTTTTT
TRBV24-1	TRBJ2-2	.	.	CATSDLRADLANTGELFF	TGTGCCACCAGTGATTTGAGGGCGGACTTAGCGAACACCGGGGAGCTGTTTTTT
TRBV7-2	TRBJ2-2	TRBD1	.	CASSLVGTGGTGELFF	TGTGCCAGCAGCTTAGTGGGGACAGGGGGCACCGGGGAGCTGTTTTTT
TRBV2	TRBJ2-3	TRBD2	.	CASTSGLAGGRYTQYF	TGTGCCAGCACCTCCGGATTAGCGGGAGGGCGTTATACGCAGTATTTT
TRBV4-3	TRBJ2-1	.	few	CASSQDFQGTLNEQFF	TGCGCCAGCAGCCAAGATTTTCAGGGGACCCTCAATGAGCAGTTCTTC
TRBV9	TRBJ2-5	.	once	CASSSPGTLETQYF	TGTGCCAGCAGCTCCCCGGGGACATTGGAGACCCAGTACTTC
TRBV28	TRBJ2-1	TRBD2	.	CASSPSKDTWGGEQFF	TGTGCCAGCAGTCCCTCCAAGGACACATGGGGGGGTGAGCAGTTCTTC
TRBV29-1	TRBJ1-1	TRBD1	.	CSVDWGTGTTEAFF	TGCAGCGTTGATTGGGGGACAGGGACCACTGAAGCTTTCTTT
TRBV3-1/TRBV3-2	TRBJ2-5	.	.	CASSQDGQQETQYF	TGTGCCAGCAGCCAAGATGGACAGCAAGAGACCCAGTACTTC
TRBV6-5	TRBJ1-1	TRBD1	.	CASSLIPQGARTEAFF	TGTGCCAGCAGTTTAATTCCCCAGGGGGCTCGCACTGAAGCTTTCTTT
TRBV7-3	TRBJ2-2	.	.	CASRRDTVGTGELFF	TGTGCCAGCAGACGCGACACCGTTGGTACCGGGGAGCTGTTTTTT
TRBV6-2/TRBV6-3	TRBJ2-7	TRBD2	.	CASSYSGLAGDYEQYF	TGTGCCAGCAGTTACTCTGGACTAGCGGGGGACTACGAGCAGTACTTC
TRBV4-2	TRBJ1-6	TRBD1	.	CASSQGSDRANSPLHF	TGTGCCAGCAGCCAAGGCTCGGACAGGGCAAATTCACCCCTCCACTTT
TRBV13	TRBJ2-3	.	.	CASSLVAPTDTQYF	TGTGCCAGCAGCTTAGTGGCCCCCACAGATACGCAGTATTTT
TRBV20-1	TRBJ1-1	.	few	CSARYRGAFF	TGCAGTGCTAGATACCGGGGAGCTTTCTTT
TRBV9	TRBJ1-2	TRBD1	few	CASSVVLTGSNYGYTF	TGTGCCAGCAGCGTAGTTTTGACAGGGTCTAACTATGGCTACACCTTC
TRBV7-2	TRBJ2-7	TRBD2	.	CASSRPGTSIYEQYF	TGTGCCAGCAGCCGTCCCGGGACTAGCATCTACGAGCAGTACTTC
TRBV3-1/TRBV3-2	TRBJ1-2	.	.	CASSQVAYLGQKVNYGYTF	TGTGCCAGCAGCCAAGTTGCATACCTAGGCCAGAAGGTTAACTATGGCTACACCTTC
TRBV7-2	TRBJ2-7	TRBD2	.	CASILGLGVYEQYF	TGTGCCAGCATCCTGGGACTAGGAGTTTACGAGCAGTACTTC
TRBV3-1/TRBV3-2	TRBJ1-5	.	.	CASSQGTIGTPQHF	TGTGCCAGCAGCCAGGGGACAATTGGGACGCCCCAGCATTTT
TRBV5-1	TRBJ2-7	TRBD2	.	CASSLGASGRAYEQYF	TGCGCCAGCAGCTTGGGGGCTAGCGGGAGGGCTTACGAGCAGTACTTC
TRBV7-2	TRBJ2-7	.	.	CASSSDFQSSYEQYF	TGTGCCAGCAGCTCGGACTTCCAGAGCTCCTACGAGCAGTACTTC
TRBV27	TRBJ2-4	TRBD2	.	CASSLIGLAAKNIQYF	TGTGCCAGCAGTTTAATCGGACTAGCGGCCAAAAACATTCAGTACTTC
TRBV5-4	TRBJ2-1	TRBD1	few	CASSSDRGNEQFF	TGTGCCAGCAGTAGCGACAGGGGCAATGAGCAGTTCTTC
TRBV28	TRBJ2-1	TRBD1	.	CASTQGTDEVPHRGFF	TGTGCCAGCACCCAAGGGACGGACGAGGTTCCTCACAGGGGTTTCTTC
TRBV7-4	TRBJ1-4	TRBD1	.	CASSLKTGTGRRSSNEKLFF	TGTGCCAGCAGCTTAAAAACTGGGACAGGCCGACGCTCTTCTAATGAAAAACTGTTTTTT
TRBV30	TRBJ2-3	.	.	CAWSESGASTDTQYF	TGTGCCTGGAGCGAAAGCGGAGCCAGCACAGATACGCAGTATTTT
TRBV7-3	TRBJ2-3	TRBD2	.	CASSDGLAGGTDTQYF	TGTGCCAGCAGCGACGGACTAGCGGGAGGCACAGATACGCAGTATTTT
TRBV7-3	TRBJ2-1	TRBD2	few	CASSFPPGTSAPNEQFF	TGTGCCAGCAGCTTTCCCCCCGGGACTAGCGCTCCCAATGAGCAGTTCTTC
TRBV9	TRBJ2-1	TRBD2	few	CASRRGTSSFDEQFF	TGTGCCAGCAGACGGGGGACTAGCAGTTTCGATGAGCAGTTCTTC
TRBV19	TRBJ2-1	TRBD2	.	CASSIDQREGRDEQFF	TGTGCCAGTAGTATAGATCAGCGGGAGGGCCGCGATGAGCAGTTCTTC
TRBV7-9	TRBJ1-1	.	.	CASSPQGIVTEAFF	TGTGCCAGCAGTCCCCAGGGAATTGTCACTGAAGCTTTCTTT
TRBV7-6	TRBJ2-1	TRBD2	.	CASSFLTSGNDNEQFF	TGTGCCAGCAGCTTCTTGACTAGCGGGAATGACAATGAGCAGTTCTTC
TRBV18	TRBJ2-7	TRBD1	few	CASTGQASYEQYF	TGTGCCAGCACAGGACAGGCCTCCTACGAGCAGTACTTC
TRBV4-2	TRBJ2-7	.	.	CASSQVLDYEQYF	TGTGCCAGCAGCCAAGTCCTAGACTACGAGCAGTACTTC
TRBV5-4	TRBJ1-5	.	few	CATRENNQPQHF	TGTGCCACCAGGGAGAACAATCAGCCCCAGCATTTT
TRBV24-1	TRBJ2-7	.	few	CATSHSGSYEQYF	TGTGCCACCAGTCACAGCGGGTCCTACGAGCAGTACTTC